What follows describes a single T cell receptor beta chain. As yet, its antigen is unknown. Time point meaning: after dendritic cell vaccination, including at tumor progression/relapse. The method was immunoSEQ multiplex PCR; TCRdb's version includes in-frame clones alone and lacks a portion of them. The profile covers 75,000 to 95,000 clones, with about 81% appearing a single time and approximately 2% taken by the ten largest. CDR3 size: 12 residues. The V end was cut by 5 bases, the J end by 5 bases, with 9 bases between. Germline lookup yields CDR1 MNHNY and CDR2 SVGAGI (reference sequence). This entry belongs to a study of glioma-infiltrating T cells after dendritic cell vaccination. Study-level points and caveats: Survival was not directly related to TCR clonality in these patients.

The V gene is TRBV6-6, the J gene TRBJ1-2; D is undetermined. Source: blood, taken after dendritic cell vaccination. The receptor was isolated from a human donor with glioblastoma. CDR3 sequence reads: CASSSSAYGYTF. The DNA for the CDR3 is TGTGCCAGCAGTAGCAGCGCTTATGGCTACACCTTC.